Sequencing of this T cell receptor beta chain was carried out in a study of shared clonotypes between healthy human individuals (dated by TCRdb to 2018 to 2020). A note on the overall study: The cohort comprised a couple of women and a few men aged 18 to 49 years. Libraries were prepared and TCR repertoires were sequenced by different laboratories using diverse techniques, in order to increase sequencing depth and limit assay-specific biases. Leukapheresis yielded between about 0.85 and 10 billion PBMCs per donor. The study deeply sequenced blood TCR repertoires of about five healthy adults to estimate repertoire size and the extent of clonotype sharing between individuals.

The donors were healthy, HIV-negative adults who had no recently reported acute infections or vaccinations. Only Caucasian adults living in Nashville, Tennessee, USA were represented among the donors. For unsorted samples, tens of millions of PBMCs were counted, and genomic DNA was extracted using the QIAamp DNA Blood Mini kit. After blood collection by leukapheresis, PBMCs were isolated using Ficoll-Histopaque density gradient centrifugation and then cryopreserved in the vapor phase of liquid nitrogen. Using the deep immunoSEQ assay, TCR CDR3 regions were amplified from genomic DNA by multiplex PCR. Genomic DNA extracted from each cell subset was distributed evenly over all wells of several immunoSEQ 96-well plates, and each plate served as one replicate. For unsorted PBMC, about 300 ng genomic DNA, equal to about 29,000 T cell genomes, was loaded into each replicate PCR. Genomic DNA from unsorted PBMC was sequenced over ten immunoSEQ deep assay plates. Purified libraries were measured with a Qubit 3.0 fluorometer, size-checked on a Bioanalyzer 2100, and measured again with the KAPA Library Quantification kit. A separate single-read 150-cycle Illumina NextSeq 550 flow cell was used to sequence each immunoSEQ 96-well plate. The published analysis was carried out like this. Because the immunoSEQ output held only junctional sequences and lacked quality scores, the filtering could not match the filtering applied to full-length reads. Sequences were annotated with PyIR, a Python wrapper for IgBLAST v1.9, and V/J genes and CDR3 were assigned using IMGT germline references. Reads with weak V/J assignments (E-value above 1e-6), missing CDR3, stop codons, out-of-frame junctions, or ambiguous translated residues were removed. V3J clonotypes were defined as sequences sharing an identical inferred V gene, J gene, and CDR3 amino acid sequence. The percentage overlap between two repertoires was calculated by dividing the number of shared unique clonotypes by the size of the smaller repertoire. Three approaches were used to assess repertoire richness: RTK rarefaction, the Chao1 estimator, and Recon v2.1 estimates of unobserved clonotypes. TCRdb re-hosts the immuneACCESS table, in-frame sequences only. Its copies lack some clones; in the studies checked, an unresolved V gene accounts for under half of them, and the cause for the rest is not known. V, J and clone size are those of that table, while D and trimming were read from the DNA. Recorded for this sample are about 480,000 clones; 60% to 85% of them occurred a single time. The ten top clones hold 10% to 15% of the sample.

At the junction V is shortened by 4 bases and J by 4 bases, with 16 bases in between. From the cysteine up to the phenylalanine, the CDR3 has a length of 14 residues. Of the read, only the CDR3 DNA is kept; its 42 bases are in frame from base 1. Based on the germline V gene (reference sequence), the CDR1 and CDR2 sequences are GTSNPN and SVGIG. About this clone itself: Its antigen is unknown. Nothing much larger sits one base from this clone, and base qualities are not available.

Here is what the overall study found, with its caveats: Because the study included only a small number of donors, the genetic and exposure-history diversity represented was limited. Only blood was sampled, and tissue TCR repertoires likely differ from those in blood. Based on pairwise subsampling, the degree of clonotype sharing among donors was expected to be affected by sequencing depth.

The sample taken for sequencing was PBMCs. The TCR originated in a middle-aged woman in good health. Some clones in this sample may be carry-over from other donors' samples. Here the chain combines TRBV30 and TRBJ2-5; the D gene is possibly TRBD2, with 5 bases matching. The sequence in DNA is TGTGCCTGGAAAAGATTTACGGGATTAGAGACCCAGTACTTC. Its translation reads: CAWKRFTGLETQYF.